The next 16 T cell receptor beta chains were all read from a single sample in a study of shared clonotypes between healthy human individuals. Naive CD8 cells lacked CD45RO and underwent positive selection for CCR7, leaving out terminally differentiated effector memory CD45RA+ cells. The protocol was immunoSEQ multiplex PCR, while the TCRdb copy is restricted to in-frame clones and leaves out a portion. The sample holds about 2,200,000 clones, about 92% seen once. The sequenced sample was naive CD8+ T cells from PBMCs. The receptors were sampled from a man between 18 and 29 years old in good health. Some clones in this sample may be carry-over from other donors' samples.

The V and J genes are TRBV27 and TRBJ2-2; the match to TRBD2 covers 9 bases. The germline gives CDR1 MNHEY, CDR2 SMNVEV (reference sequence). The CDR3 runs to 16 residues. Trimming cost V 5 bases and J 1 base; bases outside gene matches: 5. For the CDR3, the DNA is TGTGCCAGCAGTGGGGGACTAGCAGGGAACACCGGGGAGCTGTTTTTT. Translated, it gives CASSGGLAGNTGELFF.

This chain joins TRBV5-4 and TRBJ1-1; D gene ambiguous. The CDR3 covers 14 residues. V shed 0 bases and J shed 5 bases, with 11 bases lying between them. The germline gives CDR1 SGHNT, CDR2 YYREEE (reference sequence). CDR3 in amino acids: CASSLGVSLTEAFF. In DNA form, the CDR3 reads TGTGCCAGCAGCTTGGGAGTCAGCCTAACTGAAGCTTTCTTT.

CDR3 amino acids: CASSPRDRHYEQYF. The CDR3, as DNA: TGTGCCAGCAGTCCACGGGACAGGCACTACGAGCAGTACTTC. This chain links TRBV6-1 with TRBJ2-7; 8 nucleotides agree with TRBD1. V shed 5 bases, J shed 3 bases, and the junction held 6 bases outside the gene matches. CDR3 length: 14 amino acids. The germline gives CDR1 MNHNS, CDR2 SASEGT.

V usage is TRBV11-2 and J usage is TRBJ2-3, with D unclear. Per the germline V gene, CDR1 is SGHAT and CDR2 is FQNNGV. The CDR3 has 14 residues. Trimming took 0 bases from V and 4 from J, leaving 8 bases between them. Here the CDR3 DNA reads TGTGCCAGCAGCTTAGAGCGTTGGGCAGATACGCAGTATTTT. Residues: CASSLERWADTQYF.

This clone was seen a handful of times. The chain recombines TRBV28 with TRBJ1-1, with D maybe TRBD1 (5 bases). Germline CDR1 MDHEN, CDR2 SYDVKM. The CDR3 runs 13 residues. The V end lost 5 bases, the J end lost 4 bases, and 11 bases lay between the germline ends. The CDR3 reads CASSPGSITEAFF. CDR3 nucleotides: TGTGCCAGCAGTCCAGGGTCTATCACTGAAGCTTTCTTT.

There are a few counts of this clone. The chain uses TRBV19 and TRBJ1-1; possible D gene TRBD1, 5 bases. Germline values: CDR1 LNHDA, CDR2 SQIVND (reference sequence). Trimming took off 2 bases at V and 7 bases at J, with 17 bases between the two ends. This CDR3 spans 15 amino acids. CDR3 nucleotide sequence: TGTGCCAGTAGTATACGTGGGGCGAGACCCTTTGAAGCTTTCTTT. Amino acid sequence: CASSIRGARPFEAFF. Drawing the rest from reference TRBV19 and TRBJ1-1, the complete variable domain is DGGITQSPKYLFRKEGQNVTLSCEQNLNHDAMYWYRQDPGQGLRLIYYSQIVNDFQKGDIAEGYSVSREKKESFPLTVTSAQKNPTAFYLCASSIRGARPFEAFFGQGTRLTVV.

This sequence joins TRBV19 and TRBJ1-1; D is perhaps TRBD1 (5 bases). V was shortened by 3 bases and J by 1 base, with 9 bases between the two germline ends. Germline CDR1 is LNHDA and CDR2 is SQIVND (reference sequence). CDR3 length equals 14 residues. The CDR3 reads CASSIWGKNTEAFF. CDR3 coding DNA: TGTGCCAGTAGTATTTGGGGCAAGAACACTGAAGCTTTCTTT. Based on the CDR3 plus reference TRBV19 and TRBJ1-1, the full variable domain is DGGITQSPKYLFRKEGQNVTLSCEQNLNHDAMYWYRQDPGQGLRLIYYSQIVNDFQKGDIAEGYSVSREKKESFPLTVTSAQKNPTAFYLCASSIWGKNTEAFFGQGTRLTVV.

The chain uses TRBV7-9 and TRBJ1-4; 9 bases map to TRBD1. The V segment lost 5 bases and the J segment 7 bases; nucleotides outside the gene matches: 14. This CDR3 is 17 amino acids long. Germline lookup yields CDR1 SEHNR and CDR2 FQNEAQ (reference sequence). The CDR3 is CASSPRPGQGWSEKLFF. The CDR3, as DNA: TGTGCCAGCAGCCCGAGGCCGGGACAGGGATGGAGTGAAAAACTGTTTTTT.

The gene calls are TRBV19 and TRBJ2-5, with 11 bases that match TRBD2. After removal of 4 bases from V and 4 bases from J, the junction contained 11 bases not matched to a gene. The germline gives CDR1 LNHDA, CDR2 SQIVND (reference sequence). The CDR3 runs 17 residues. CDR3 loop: CASSTLLAGALGETQYF. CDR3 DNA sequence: TGTGCCAGTAGTACCTTACTAGCGGGAGCCCTCGGAGAGACCCAGTACTTC.

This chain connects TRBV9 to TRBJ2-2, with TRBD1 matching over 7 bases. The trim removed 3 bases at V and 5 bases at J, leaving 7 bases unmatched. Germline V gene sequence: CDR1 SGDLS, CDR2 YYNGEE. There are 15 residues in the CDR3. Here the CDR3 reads CASSDRGRGTGELFF. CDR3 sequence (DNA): TGTGCCAGCAGCGACAGGGGTAGGGGAACCGGGGAGCTGTTTTTT.

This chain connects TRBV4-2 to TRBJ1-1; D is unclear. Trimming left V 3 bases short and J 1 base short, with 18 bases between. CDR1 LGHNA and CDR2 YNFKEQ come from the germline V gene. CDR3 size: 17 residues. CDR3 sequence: CASSQPSRAAENTEAFF. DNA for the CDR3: TGTGCCAGCAGCCAGCCGTCACGGGCGGCGGAGAACACTGAAGCTTTCTTT.

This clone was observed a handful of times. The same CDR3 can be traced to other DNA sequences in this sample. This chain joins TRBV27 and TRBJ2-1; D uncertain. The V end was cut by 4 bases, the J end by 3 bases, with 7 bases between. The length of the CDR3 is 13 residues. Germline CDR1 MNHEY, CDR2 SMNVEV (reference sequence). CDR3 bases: TGTGCCAGCAGTTCCGCCCGCTACAATGAGCAGTTCTTC. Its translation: CASSSARYNEQFF.

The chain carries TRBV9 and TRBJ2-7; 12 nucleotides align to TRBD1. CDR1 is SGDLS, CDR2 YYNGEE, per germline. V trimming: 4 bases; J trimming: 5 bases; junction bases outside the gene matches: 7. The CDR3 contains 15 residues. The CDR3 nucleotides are TGTGCCAGCAGCCAGGGGACAGGGGGCCGGGACGAGCAGTACTTC. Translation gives CASSQGTGGRDEQYF.

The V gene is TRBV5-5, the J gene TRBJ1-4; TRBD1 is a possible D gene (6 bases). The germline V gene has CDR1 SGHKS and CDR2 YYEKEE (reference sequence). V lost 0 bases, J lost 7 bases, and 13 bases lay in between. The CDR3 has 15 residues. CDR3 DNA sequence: TGTGCCAGCAGCTTGGTGGGGGCGCGCATTGAAAAACTGTTTTTT. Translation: CASSLVGARIEKLFF.

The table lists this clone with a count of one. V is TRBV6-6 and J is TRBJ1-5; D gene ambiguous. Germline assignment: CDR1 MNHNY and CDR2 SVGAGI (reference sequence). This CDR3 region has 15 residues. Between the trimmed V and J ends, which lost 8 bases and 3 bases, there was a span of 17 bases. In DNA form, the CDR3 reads TGTGCCAGCGGCCCCGGGGTGGGGAACAATCAGCCCCAGCATTTT. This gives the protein CASGPGVGNNQPQHF.

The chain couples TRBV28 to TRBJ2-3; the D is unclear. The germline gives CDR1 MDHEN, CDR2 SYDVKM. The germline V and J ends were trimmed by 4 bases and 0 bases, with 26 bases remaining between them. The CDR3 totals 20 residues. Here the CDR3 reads CASSSTTQGRTPTSTDTQYF. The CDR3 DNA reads TGTGCCAGCAGTTCAACCACCCAAGGTCGGACCCCGACTAGCACAGATACGCAGTATTTT. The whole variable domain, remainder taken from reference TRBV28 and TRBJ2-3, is DVKVTQSSRYLVKRTGEKVFLECVQDMDHENMFWYRQDPGLGLRLIYFSYDVKMKEKGDIPEGYSVSREKKERFSLILESASTNQTSMYLCASSSTTQGRTPTSTDTQYFGPGTRLTVL.